These 27 T cell receptor beta chains share one sample of origin, sequenced in a study of blood T cells in healthy people across ages. Then a second PCR, running roughly 7 to 12 cycles, was carried out with a sample-barcoded 5' primer and a J-beta primer mix. MiXCR, applied by TCRdb to the 5' RACE reads, yields one record per CDR3 protein. The sample contains approximately 800,000 distinct CDR3 sequences, about half of which appear only once. What was sequenced was blood. The receptors originated from an elderly man in good health.

In this sample, this clonotype turned up once. A much more abundant neighbour one base away suggests this may be a read error. The rearrangement joins TRBV5-1 to TRBJ2-1; 12 bases fit TRBD2. The J call may be faulty, since TRBJ2-7 better matches the DNA end. Per the germline V gene, CDR1 is SGHRS and CDR2 is YFSETQ. The CDR3 extends over 15 amino acids. This chain's CDR3 is CASSRTSGTYNEQYF. The CDR3 region has the DNA TGCGCCAGCAGCCGGACTAGCGGGACCTACAATGAGCAGTACTTC.

This chain joins TRBV12-3 or TRBV12-4 and TRBJ1-1; no clear D gene. The CDR3 contains 15 residues. V lost 2 bases and J lost 0, with 10 bases in between. For the CDR3, the DNA is TGTGCCAGCAGTTTAAGGGTAGGGTTGAACACTGAAGCTTTCTTT. Amino acids: CASSLRVGLNTEAFF.

This clonotype was counted once. The chain recombines TRBV29-1 with TRBJ2-7; 10 bases match TRBD1. The CDR3 extends over 13 amino acids. The J segment lost 3 bases and the V segment lost 7 bases, leaving 6 bases of the junction unmatched. Germline V CDR1 and CDR2: SQVTM, ANQGSEA. This CDR3 is CSGMGTGDYEQYF. The DNA of the CDR3 is TGCAGCGGAATGGGGACAGGGGACTACGAGCAGTACTTC.

About this clonotype itself: This sequence may be a read error, since a much larger clone differs from it by one base. The rearrangement links TRBV20-1 to TRBJ2-3; 8 nucleotides align to TRBD2. Trimming cost V 7 bases and J 0 bases; bases outside gene matches: 15. The germline gives CDR1 DFQATT, CDR2 SNEGSKA (reference sequence). The CDR3 sequence is 17 residues long. For the CDR3, the DNA is TGCAGTGGTGGTGACCCCGTAGCGGGGCGTAGCACAGATACGCAGTATTTT. Its protein is CSGGDPVAGRSTDTQYF.

J is TRBJ2-4 and V is TRBV5-1, with unresolved D. This CDR3 has 15 amino acids. Germline CDR1 SGHRS, CDR2 YFSETQ. Between the trimmed V and J ends, which lost 0 bases and 2 bases, there was a span of 9 bases. This CDR3 is CASSLGARSKNIQYF. Here the CDR3 DNA reads TGCGCCAGCAGCTTGGGGGCCAGGTCCAAAAACATTCAGTACTTC.

This rearrangement joins TRBV5-1 to TRBJ1-6; D is possibly TRBD1 (5 bases). Deletions cut 5 bases from V and 7 bases from J, with 13 bases between. The CDR3 runs to 14 residues. Germline V CDR1 and CDR2: SGHRS, YFSETQ. The CDR3 sequence: CASSPDKDNSPLHF. CDR3 sequence (DNA): TGCGCCAGCAGTCCGGACAAAGACAATTCACCCCTCCACTTT.

Turning to this clonotype: An end of the junction does not agree with germline; a read error may underlie this. V and J are TRBV7-3 and TRBJ2-7, with D unclear. Germline V gene sequence: CDR1 SGHTA, CDR2 FQGTGA. This CDR3 has 13 amino acids. CDR3 protein: CASSVTETYEQYF. CDR3 coding DNA: TGTGCCAGCAGCGTAACAGAGACCTACGAGCAGTACTTC.

This clonotype was detected a few times. This chain links TRBV5-1 with TRBJ2-5; D gene unclear. The CDR3 has 15 amino acids. The germline CDR1 and CDR2 sequences are SGHRS and YFSETQ. Trimming shortened V by 1 base and J by 4 bases, and 14 bases separated the two germline ends. The CDR3 spells CASSLSPQGIETQYF. The CDR3 region has the DNA TGCGCCAGCAGCTTGAGTCCCCAAGGTATAGAGACCCAGTACTTC.

This clonotype was counted at least ten times. The genes are TRBV5-1 and TRBJ1-2, with TRBD1 matching 8 bases. Germline CDR1 reads SGHRS; CDR2 reads YFSETQ. With 4 bases clipped from V and 3 bases from J, the junction kept 2 bases outside the gene matches. The CDR3 loop spans 13 amino acids. Here the CDR3 reads CASSQTGDYGYTF. The DNA of the CDR3 is TGCGCCAGCAGCCAGACAGGGGACTATGGCTACACCTTC.

This clonotype came up once. This chain connects TRBV10-3 to TRBJ2-3; 8 bases are a match to TRBD1. This CDR3 has 13 residues. Germline CDR1 reads ENHRY; CDR2 reads SYGVKD. V gave up 4 bases and J gave up 6 bases; unmatched junction bases: 3. CDR3 loop: CAISAGGADTQYF. The CDR3, as DNA: TGTGCCATCAGTGCAGGGGGCGCGGATACGCAGTATTTT.

The sample holds many counts of this clonotype. The V gene is TRBV7-2, the J gene TRBJ1-2; no clear D. Per germline, CDR1 SGHTA and CDR2 FQGNSA. Trimming cost V 2 bases and J 3 bases, with 13 bases left between them. The CDR3 has 15 residues. In nucleotides, the CDR3 is TGTGCCAGCAGCTTAAACGGCGGCGGAGACTATGGCTACACCTTC. Translating gives CASSLNGGGDYGYTF.

The rearrangement uses TRBV20-1 and TRBJ1-6; possible D gene TRBD1, 5 bases. The CDR3 loop spans 15 amino acids. The V gene lost 0 bases and the J gene lost 5 bases, with 11 bases spanning the gap. Germline values: CDR1 DFQATT, CDR2 SNEGSKA (reference sequence). CDR3 nucleotide sequence: TGCAGTGCTAGAGATCGACAGCCAGATAATTCACCCCTCCACTTT. This gives the protein CSARDRQPDNSPLHF.

V usage is TRBV6-6 and J usage is TRBJ1-1; D is perhaps TRBD1 (5 bases). The V and J ends lost 5 bases and 1 base respectively, with 17 bases between them. CDR3 size: 16 residues. Germline V CDR1 and CDR2: MNHNY, SVGAGI (reference sequence). The DNA of the CDR3 is TGTGCCAGCAGTCTCCCCGGGGGACTGACGAACACTGAAGCTTTCTTT. It encodes CASSLPGGLTNTEAFF.

This rearrangement joins TRBV3-1 to TRBJ2-5; possible D gene TRBD2, 6 bases. V gave up 2 bases and J gave up 5 bases, with 18 bases separating them. CDR1 is LGHDT, CDR2 YNNKEL, per germline (reference sequence). This CDR3 comprises 16 residues. The CDR3 DNA reads as TGTGCCAGCAGCCAATATGCTAGCGAGAAGGCGGAGACCCAGTACTTC. It encodes CASSQYASEKAETQYF.

As concerns this clonotype: Possible read error: a much larger clone is one base away. This sequence joins TRBV5-1 and TRBJ2-5; 7 nucleotides line up with TRBD1. Matching the DNA end better, TRBJ2-7 makes the J call doubtful. CDR3 length: 14 residues. Germline CDR1 and CDR2: SGHRS and YFSETQ. Written as DNA, the CDR3 is TGCGCCGGCAGGCCCCGGGACAGCTCTAACGAGCAGTACTTC. It yields the protein CAGRPRDSSNEQYF.

The rearrangement joins TRBV20-1 to TRBJ2-7, with D possibly being TRBD2 (6 bases). The CDR3 is made up of 19 amino acids. Germline CDR1 and CDR2: DFQATT and SNEGSKA (reference sequence). V gave up 2 bases and J gave up 0 bases, with 26 bases separating them. CDR3 in amino acids: CSARPYRTGSTIISYEQYF. Written as DNA, the CDR3 is TGCAGTGCTAGACCCTACAGGACCGGGAGCACCATCATCTCCTACGAGCAGTACTTC.

The genes are TRBV11-1 and TRBJ1-2; D gene ambiguous. Looked up from germline, CDR1 is SGHAT and CDR2 is FQDESV (reference sequence). V was shortened by 3 bases and J by 4 bases, with 12 bases between the two germline ends. The CDR3 is 14 residues long. CDR3 in amino acids: CASSLEGAAYGYTF. The CDR3, as DNA: TGTGCCAGCAGCTTGGAGGGAGCCGCCTATGGCTACACCTTC.

This clonotype was detected only a few times. The rearrangement links TRBV6-2 or TRBV6-3 to TRBJ1-5; 8 nucleotides match TRBD1. The V segment lost 2 bases and the J segment 6 bases; nucleotides outside the gene matches: 6. The CDR3 is 15 amino acids. Per germline, CDR1 MNHEY and CDR2 SVGEGT. CDR3 amino acids: CASSYAGQGFQPQHF. The CDR3 DNA reads as TGTGCCAGCAGTTACGCTGGACAGGGATTTCAGCCCCAGCATTTT.

V and J are TRBV29-1 and TRBJ2-5; D not resolved. With 4 bases removed from V and 5 bases from J, the gap between germline ends came to 8 bases. Germline CDR1 is SQVTM and CDR2 is ANQGSEA. This CDR3 is 11 amino acids long. The CDR3 loop is CSVAAAETQYF. The CDR3 coding sequence is TGCAGCGTTGCGGCTGCGGAGACCCAGTACTTC.

This clonotype turned up a few times. The CDR3 here is CASSEVGNAVFF. CDR3 sequence (DNA): TGTGCCAGCAGTGAGGTCGGGAACGCGGTGTTTTTT. V is TRBV2 and J is TRBJ1-4; D unresolved. CDR3 length: 12 amino acids. CDR1 is SNHLY, CDR2 FYNNEI, per germline. V shed 3 bases and J shed 15 bases, with 14 bases lying between them. Full variable domain (remainder filled in from reference TRBV2 and TRBJ1-4): EPEVTQTPSHQVTQMGQEVILRCVPISNHLYFYWYRQILGQKVEFLVSFYNNEISEKSEIFDDQFSVERPDGSNFTLKIRSTKLEDSAMYFCASSEVGNAVFFGSGTQLSVL.

The chain carries TRBV28 and TRBJ2-1; 9 bases fit TRBD1. V trimming: 5 bases; J trimming: 10 bases; junction bases outside the gene matches: 9. CDR3 length equals 14 residues. From germline, CDR1 is MDHEN and CDR2 SYDVKM. The CDR3 DNA is TGTGCCAGCAGTCTTGGACAGGGGAGGAGGGAGCAGTTCTTC. Protein product: CASSLGQGRREQFF.

The chain couples TRBV24-1 to TRBJ2-2; the D gene is possibly TRBD1 (6 bases). V lost 4 bases and J lost 6, with 17 bases in between. The CDR3 sequence is 16 residues long. Looked up from germline, CDR1 is KGHDR and CDR2 is SFDVKD. CDR3 bases: TGTGCCACCAGTGACCCCAGGGGCCTGGGGGCCGGGGAGCTGTTTTTT. It yields the protein CATSDPRGLGAGELFF.

The chain uses TRBV10-3 and TRBJ2-1, with 9 bases fitting TRBD2. This CDR3 is built from 14 residues. CDR1 ENHRY and CDR2 SYGVKD come from the germline V gene. With V trimmed by 6 bases and J by 5 bases, 5 bases remained unmatched. The CDR3 sequence: CAISGASGNNEQFF. CDR3 in DNA: TGTGCCATCAGCGGGGCTAGCGGGAACAATGAGCAGTTCTTC.

Only a few counts were recorded for this clonotype. The V gene is TRBV12-3 or TRBV12-4, the J gene TRBJ2-1; 11 positions agree with TRBD2. The length of the CDR3 is 16 residues. With V trimmed by 0 bases and J by 6 bases, 4 bases remained unmatched. This CDR3 is CASSLALAGVSNEQFF. The CDR3, as DNA: TGTGCCAGCAGTTTAGCACTAGCGGGAGTCTCCAATGAGCAGTTCTTC.

The DNA of the CDR3 is TGTGCCAGCAGCTTAATCGGCCGTTGGAGCAATCAGCCCCAGCATTTT. Translating gives CASSLIGRWSNQPQHF. The V call is TRBV7-2, the J call TRBJ1-5, with D unresolved. V lost 2 bases to trimming and J lost 1 base, with 12 bases between them. The CDR3 is made up of 16 amino acids. Germline V lookup: CDR1 SGHTA, CDR2 FQGNSA.

This chain joins TRBV7-2 and TRBJ2-4; D perhaps matches TRBD2 (7 bases). This CDR3 comprises 15 residues. CDR1 is SGHTA, CDR2 FQGNSA, per germline. The V end lost 5 bases, the J end lost 4 bases, and 15 bases lay between the germline ends. The chain's CDR3 is CASSLTGGAKNIQYF. CDR3 nucleotides: TGTGCCAGCAGCCTTACGGGGGGCGCGAAAAACATTCAGTACTTC.

The chain employs TRBV20-1 and TRBJ2-1; TRBD2 matches at 9 bases. This CDR3 comprises 15 residues. The germline V gene has CDR1 DFQATT and CDR2 SNEGSKA (reference sequence). Trimming cost V 3 bases and J 5 bases; bases outside gene matches: 8. The CDR3 reads CSASPLAGGNNEQFF. The CDR3 DNA sequence: TGCAGTGCTAGCCCGCTGGCGGGGGGGAACAATGAGCAGTTCTTC.